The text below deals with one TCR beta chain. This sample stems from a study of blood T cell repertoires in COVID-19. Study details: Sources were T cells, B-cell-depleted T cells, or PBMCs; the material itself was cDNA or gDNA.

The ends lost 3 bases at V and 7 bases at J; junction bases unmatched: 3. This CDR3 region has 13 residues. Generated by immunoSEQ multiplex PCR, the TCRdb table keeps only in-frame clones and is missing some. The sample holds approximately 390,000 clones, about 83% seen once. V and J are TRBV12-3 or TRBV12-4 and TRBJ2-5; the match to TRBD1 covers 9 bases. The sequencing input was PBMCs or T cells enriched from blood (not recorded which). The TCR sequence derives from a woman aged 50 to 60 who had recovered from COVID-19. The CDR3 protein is CASSLGQGGTQYF. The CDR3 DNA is TGTGCCAGCAGTTTGGGACAGGGTGGGACCCAGTACTTC.